This T cell receptor beta chain came from a study of tumor and adjacent non-tumor tissue in lung cancer. About the study: Approximately 4.2 million productive TCRbeta reads were obtained per sample on average.

General observations from the study: Compared with tumor, normal lung showed significantly lower TCR diversity.

The library came from three nested PCR rounds adapted from ARM-PCR protocols. TCRdb itself ran the multiplex PCR reads through MiXCR, one entry per CDR3 protein. The sample consists of 200,000 or so distinct CDR3 sequences, 71% of them appearing once. With regard to this clonotype: Its antigen is undetermined.

The CDR3 consists of 16 residues. V was cut by 4 bases and J by 6 bases, with 20 bases left in between. Germline values: CDR1 MNHEY, CDR2 SVGAGI. No cell sorting was done before RNA was extracted from the tissue. Between August and November 2014, newly diagnosed, chemotherapy-naive lung cancer patients underwent thoracic surgery in China. The chain uses TRBV6-5 and TRBJ2-3; D perhaps matches TRBD2 (6 bases). This clonotype was sampled from a man aged 55 to 70 with non-small cell lung cancer. Specimen: lung tumor tissue. In nucleotides, the CDR3 is TGTGCCAGCAGTTCTGCACAGAGAAGAGGGAGGGATACGCAGTATTTT. Residues: CASSSAQRRGRDTQYF.